This T cell receptor beta chain is from a study of cytomegalovirus exposure and HLA in healthy donors. Overall study results and limits: As confirmed in vitro, a few CMV-associated chains were specific for CMV antigens. Reports indicated that the classifier achieved high specificity and sensitivity in diagnosing cytomegalovirus status. By HLA locus, TCR association rates varied in a later analysis, with DRB1 showing the most and HLA-C the fewest.

The PCR ran on 60 Vbeta and 13 Jbeta primers. Here immunoSEQ multiplex PCR was the method, and the copy in TCRdb shows in-frame clones only, minus some. The sample has approximately 120,000 clones, 70% to 80% seen once. Remarks on this clone: Its antigen is still unknown.

V gave up 0 bases and J gave up 7 bases, with 8 bases separating them. The CDR3 consists of 13 residues. CDR1 is MNHEY, CDR2 SVGAGI, per germline. V usage is TRBV6-5 and J usage is TRBJ2-3; D is unresolved. The material sequenced was PBMCs. The sequence derives from a female donor in good health and CMV-seronegative. The CDR3 region is CASSYSRGYTQYF. In DNA, the CDR3 is TGTGCCAGCAGTTACTCGAGAGGATATACGCAGTATTTT.